These 20 T cell receptor beta chains originate from one sample sequenced in a study of STAT5B mutations in CD4+ large granular lymphocyte leukemia. The data were produced by immunoSEQ multiplex PCR, yet TCRdb's version contains in-frame clones alone and is incomplete. Here the sample spans about 48,000 clones, under 80% being singletons. What was sequenced was CD4+ T cells from blood buffy coats. These receptors were collected from a human donor in good health.

This clone was observed a handful of times. The chain joins TRBV5-1 to TRBJ1-4; D possibly corresponds to TRBD1 (6 bases). CDR3 length: 17 amino acids. Trimming took 0 bases from V and 2 from J, leaving 14 bases between them. The germline V gene has CDR1 SGHRS and CDR2 YFSETQ. CDR3 sequence: CASSLGRGTETNEKLFF. The CDR3 DNA reads TGCGCCAGCAGCTTGGGGAGGGGGACTGAGACTAATGAAAAACTGTTTTTT.

CDR3 nucleotides: TGTGCCAGCAGTGGCCGGACAGGTGTTCAAGAGACCCAGTACTTC. This gives the protein CASSGRTGVQETQYF. The chain is built from TRBV6-1 and TRBJ2-5; 7 bases map to TRBD1. Germline CDR1 reads MNHNS; CDR2 reads SASEGT. J was trimmed by 2 bases and V by 4 bases; bases with no gene match: 7. The CDR3 loop spans 15 amino acids.

The V call is TRBV4-3, the J call TRBJ2-7; D call uncertain. The CDR3 contains 10 residues. The germline V gene has CDR1 LGHNA and CDR2 YSLEER. This CDR3 reads CPRGSYEQYV. The CDR3 bases are TGCCCTCGCGGCTCCTACGAGCAGTACGTC.

This chain connects TRBV6-1 to TRBJ2-1; TRBD1 is a possible D gene (6 bases). The CDR3 consists of 16 residues. Trimming cost V 1 base and J 3 bases, with 13 bases left between them. The V gene's germline CDR1 is MNHNS and CDR2 SASEGT. In DNA form, the CDR3 reads TGTGCCAGCAGTGAAGGCAGGGGTGAAAGCTACAATGAGCAGTTCTTC. Translating it yields CASSEGRGESYNEQFF.

This chain joins TRBV7-3 and TRBJ2-1; D unclear. The V end lost 5 bases, the J end lost 5 bases, and 10 bases lay between the germline ends. Germline lookup yields CDR1 SGHTA and CDR2 FQGTGA. This CDR3 is 13 amino acids long. Here the CDR3 DNA reads TGTGCCAGCAGCCAAGGGTTAGACAATGAGCAGTTCTTC. Encoded protein: CASSQGLDNEQFF. Full variable domain (missing parts from reference TRBV7-3 and TRBJ2-1): GAGVSQTPSNKVTEKGKYVELRCDPISGHTALYWYRQSLGQGPEFLIYFQGTGAADDSGLPNDRFFAVRPEGSVSTLKIQRTERGDSAVYLCASSQGLDNEQFFGPGTRLTVL.

This clone has a handful of counts. This chain uses TRBV4-2 with TRBJ1-6; weak D call: TRBD1 (5 bases). This CDR3 comprises 17 residues. V lost 0 bases and J lost 1, with 10 bases in between. Per the germline V gene, CDR1 is LGHNA and CDR2 is YNFKEQ. The CDR3 loop reads CASSQDPGQSYNSPLHF. The CDR3 DNA reads TGTGCCAGCAGCCAAGACCCGGGGCAGTCCTATAATTCACCCCTCCACTTT.

This chain joins TRBV29-1 and TRBJ2-1, with D perhaps TRBD1 (6 bases). The CDR3 loop spans 15 amino acids. The V gene lost 0 bases and the J gene lost 3 bases, with 12 bases spanning the gap. Looked up from germline, CDR1 is SQVTM and CDR2 is ANQGSEA. The CDR3 is CSVEDPNRVYNEQFF. Written as DNA, the CDR3 is TGCAGCGTTGAAGATCCGAACAGGGTCTACAATGAGCAGTTCTTC.

The V call is TRBV19, the J call TRBJ2-5; D is undetermined. This CDR3 has 15 amino acids. The germline gives CDR1 LNHDA, CDR2 SQIVND (reference sequence). V gave up 1 base and J gave up 5 bases, with 14 bases separating them. The CDR3 sequence is CASSIVGSKAETQYF. CDR3 DNA: TGTGCCAGTAGTATAGTCGGCTCAAAGGCCGAGACCCAGTACTTC.

V gene TRBV6-5 combines with J gene TRBJ2-1; 8 bases agree with TRBD2. Germline values: CDR1 MNHEY, CDR2 SVGAGI. V was pared by 5 bases and J by 8 bases, with 2 bases of the junction left unmatched. The CDR3 is made up of 12 amino acids. The CDR3: CASSLGGDEQFF. The CDR3 nucleotides read TGTGCCAGCAGTCTCGGGGGGGATGAGCAGTTCTTC.

The genes are TRBV18 and TRBJ1-2, with D hard to call. The CDR3 is 11 amino acids. V dropped 3 bases and J dropped 10 bases, with 9 bases sitting between them. Germline CDR1 reads KGHSH; CDR2 reads LQKENI. CDR3 sequence reads: CASSPVEDYTF. Written as DNA, the CDR3 is TGTGCCAGCTCACCCGTGGAGGACTACACCTTC.

The chain couples TRBV7-9 to TRBJ1-2, with 9 bases matching TRBD1. This CDR3 is built from 15 residues. Unmatched junction bases numbered 12, after V lost 5 bases and J lost 8 bases. Germline CDR1 and CDR2: SEHNR and FQNEAQ (reference sequence). The CDR3 reads CASSVGVQGAGGYTF. For the CDR3, the DNA is TGTGCCAGCAGCGTAGGAGTACAGGGGGCCGGCGGCTACACCTTC.

Only one count was recorded for this clone. The V and J genes are TRBV2 and TRBJ1-2; 8 bases are shared with TRBD1. The CDR3 covers 15 residues. CDR1 is SNHLY, CDR2 FYNNEI, per germline. With V trimmed by 6 bases and J by 0 bases, 6 bases remained unmatched. CDR3 residues: CASRKDRESNYGYTF. The CDR3 bases are TGTGCCAGCAGGAAGGACAGGGAGTCTAACTATGGCTACACCTTC.

This chain links TRBV6-1 with TRBJ2-2, with TRBD2 matching over 9 bases. V was pared by 5 bases and J by 4 bases, with 2 bases of the junction left unmatched. The CDR3 spans 14 residues. Germline loops: CDR1 MNHNS, CDR2 SASEGT. The CDR3: CASSNSGGTGELFF. The CDR3 DNA reads as TGTGCCAGCAGTAATAGCGGGGGCACCGGGGAGCTGTTTTTT.

The chain uses TRBV27 and TRBJ2-1; a weak D match, TRBD1 (6 bases). Germline V gene data show CDR1 as MNHEY and CDR2 as SMNVEV (reference sequence). There are 16 residues in the CDR3. V was shortened by 5 bases and J by 1 base, with 15 bases between the two germline ends. CDR3 in DNA: TGTGCCAGCAGTAGACAGGTTGCCATATCCTACAATGAGCAGTTCTTC. The encoded protein is CASSRQVAISYNEQFF.

The genes are TRBV6-6 and TRBJ1-1; D remains unclear. CDR1 is MNHNY and CDR2 is SVGAGI in the germline V gene (reference sequence). The CDR3 is 13 residues long. Trimming pared 5 bases from V and 3 bases from J, leaving 10 bases between. CDR3 region: CASSKSRDTEAFF. The CDR3 nucleotides read TGTGCCAGCAGTAAAAGTAGGGACACTGAAGCTTTCTTT.

V usage is TRBV6-5 and J usage is TRBJ1-6, with 8 bases lining up with TRBD1. Germline trimming cut 4 bases from V and 6 bases from J; bases unmatched to any gene: 5. The CDR3 has 15 amino acids. Germline CDR1 is MNHEY and CDR2 is SVGAGI. Written as DNA, the CDR3 is TGTGCCAGCAGTTCTGGACAGGGAGGTAATTCACCCCTCCACTTT. It specifies CASSSGQGGNSPLHF.

CDR3 amino acids: CATSRDRNSVVGYTF. In DNA, the CDR3 is TGTGCCACCAGCAGAGATCGAAACAGCGTTGTTGGCTACACCTTC. The J gene is TRBJ1-2, the V gene TRBV15; D call uncertain. Trimming left V 0 bases short and J 7 bases short, with 15 bases between. Per germline, CDR1 LNHNV and CDR2 YYDKDF (reference sequence). The CDR3 runs 15 residues.

The genes are TRBV19 and TRBJ2-5; tentative D call: TRBD2 (5 bases). There are 13 residues in the CDR3. The germline V gene has CDR1 LNHDA and CDR2 SQIVND (reference sequence). The V gene lost 3 bases and the J gene lost 5 bases, with 10 bases spanning the gap. CDR3 residues: CASSMDGGETQYF. The CDR3, as DNA: TGTGCCAGTAGTATGGACGGCGGGGAGACCCAGTACTTC.

This chain uses TRBV2 with TRBJ2-3; 7 nucleotides match TRBD2. CDR1 and CDR2 (germline): SNHLY, FYNNEI. Trimming cost V 4 bases and J 8 bases; bases outside gene matches: 6. There are 13 residues in the CDR3. The CDR3 coding sequence is TGTGCCAGCAGTGCTACTAGCGTGGGTACGCAGTATTTT. Its translation: CASSATSVGTQYF.

This clone was seen a handful of times. The chain employs TRBV19 and TRBJ2-2, with 10 bases lining up with TRBD1. Germline CDR1 and CDR2: LNHDA and SQIVND (reference sequence). This CDR3 is built from 15 residues. The junction had 6 bases not matched to a gene; V was cut back by 4 bases and J by 7 bases. This chain's CDR3 is CASSTGQGGVGELFF. The CDR3 DNA is TGTGCCAGTAGTACCGGACAGGGGGGTGTCGGGGAGCTGTTTTTT.